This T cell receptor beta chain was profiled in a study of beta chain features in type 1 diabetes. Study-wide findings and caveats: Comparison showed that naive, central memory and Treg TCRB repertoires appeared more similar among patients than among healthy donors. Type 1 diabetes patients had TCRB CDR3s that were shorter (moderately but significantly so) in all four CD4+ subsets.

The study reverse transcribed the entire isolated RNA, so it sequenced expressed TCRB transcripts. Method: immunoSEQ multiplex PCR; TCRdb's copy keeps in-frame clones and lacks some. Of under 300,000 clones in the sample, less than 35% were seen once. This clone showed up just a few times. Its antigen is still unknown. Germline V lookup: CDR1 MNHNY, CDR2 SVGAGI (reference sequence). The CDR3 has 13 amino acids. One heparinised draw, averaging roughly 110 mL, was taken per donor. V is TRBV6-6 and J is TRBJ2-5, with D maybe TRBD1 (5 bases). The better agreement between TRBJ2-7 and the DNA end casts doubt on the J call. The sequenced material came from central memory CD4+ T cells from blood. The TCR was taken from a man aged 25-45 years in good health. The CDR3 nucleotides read TGTGCCAGCAGCCTCAGGGAAACCTACGAGCAGTACTTC. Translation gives CASSLRETYEQYF.